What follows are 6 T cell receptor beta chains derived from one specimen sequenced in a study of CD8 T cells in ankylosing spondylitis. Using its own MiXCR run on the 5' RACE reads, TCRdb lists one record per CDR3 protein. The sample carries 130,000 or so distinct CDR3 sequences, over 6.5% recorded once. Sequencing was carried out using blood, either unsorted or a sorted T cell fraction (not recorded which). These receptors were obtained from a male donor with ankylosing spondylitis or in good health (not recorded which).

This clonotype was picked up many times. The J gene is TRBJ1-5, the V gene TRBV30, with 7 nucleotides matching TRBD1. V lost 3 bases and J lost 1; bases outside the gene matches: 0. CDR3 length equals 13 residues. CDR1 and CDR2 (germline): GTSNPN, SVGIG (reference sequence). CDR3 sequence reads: CAWRGQSNQPQHF. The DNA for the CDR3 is TGTGCCTGGAGGGGACAGAGCAATCAGCCCCAGCATTTT.

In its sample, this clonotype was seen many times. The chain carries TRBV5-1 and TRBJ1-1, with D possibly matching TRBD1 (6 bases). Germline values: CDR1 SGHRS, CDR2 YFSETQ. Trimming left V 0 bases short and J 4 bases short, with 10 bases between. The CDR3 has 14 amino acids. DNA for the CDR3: TGCGCCAGCAGCTTGGAGGGGGGTGGCACTGAAGCTTTCTTT. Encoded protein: CASSLEGGGTEAFF.

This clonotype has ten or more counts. CDR3 residues: CASSFPDYNSPLHF. DNA of the CDR3: TGTGCCAGCAGTTTCCCTGATTATAATTCACCCCTCCACTTT. J is TRBJ1-6 and V is TRBV28; D ambiguous. Trimming took 3 bases from V and 4 from J, leaving 7 bases between them. The CDR3 is made up of 14 amino acids. Germline loops: CDR1 MDHEN, CDR2 SYDVKM.

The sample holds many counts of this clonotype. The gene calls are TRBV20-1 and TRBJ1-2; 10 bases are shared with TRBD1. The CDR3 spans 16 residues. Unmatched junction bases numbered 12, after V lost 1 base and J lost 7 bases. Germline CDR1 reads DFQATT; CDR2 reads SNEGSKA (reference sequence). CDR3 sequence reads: CSARVPETGGIPGYTF. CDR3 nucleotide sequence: TGCAGTGCTAGAGTGCCAGAGACAGGGGGCATCCCTGGCTACACCTTC.

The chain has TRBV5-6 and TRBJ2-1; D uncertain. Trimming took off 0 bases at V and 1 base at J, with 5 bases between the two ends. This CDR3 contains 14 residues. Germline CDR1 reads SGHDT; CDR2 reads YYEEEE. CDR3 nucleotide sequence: TGTGCCAGCAGCTTGGCCGCGTCCTACAATGAGCAGTTCTTC. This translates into CASSLAASYNEQFF.

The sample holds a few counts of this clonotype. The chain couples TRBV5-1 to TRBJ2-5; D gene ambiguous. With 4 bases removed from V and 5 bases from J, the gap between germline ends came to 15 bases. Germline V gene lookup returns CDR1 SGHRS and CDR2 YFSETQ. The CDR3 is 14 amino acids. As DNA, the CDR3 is TGCGCCAGCAGCACCACACGGGCCGGGGAGACCCAGTACTTC. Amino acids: CASSTTRAGETQYF.